The following is a T cell receptor (beta chain) sequence with its context. The antigen is unknown. The data were taken from a study of cytomegalovirus exposure and HLA in healthy donors. Study findings and constraints: Segments of the TCR beta V type were, in most cases, productive about 90% or about 30% of the time in an earlier analysis. In vitro data verified a few CMV-associated chains as specific for CMV antigens.

V was clipped by 4 bases and J by 3 bases, with 10 bases between them. This CDR3 has 14 residues. Germline V gives CDR1 MNHEY, CDR2 SMNVEV (reference sequence). The PCR used 60 Vbeta and 13 Jbeta primers. Original analysis: Later, an analysis found around 80 million unique TCR beta chains, and around 12 million of these were shared. The repertoire was sequenced with immunoSEQ multiplex PCR; TCRdb's copy has only in-frame clones and lacks some. V, J and clone size are those of that table, while D and trimming were read from the DNA. The repertoire has some 100,000 clones, around 80% of them found once; the top ten carry approximately 4.1%.

The sequence was collected from a female donor in good health and CMV-seropositive. V and J are TRBV27 and TRBJ2-1; D is ambiguous. Sequenced input: PBMCs. CDR3 sequence reads: CASSSRGVYNEQFF. CDR3 coding DNA: TGTGCCAGCAGTTCACGTGGAGTCTACAATGAGCAGTTCTTC.